A single sample is the source of the 32 T cell receptor beta chains below, sequenced in a study of molecular identifiers for immune sequencing clone quantification. TCRdb reanalysed the PCR reads using MiXCR and keeps one entry per CDR3 protein. The sample comprises tens of thousands of distinct CDR3 sequences, about 21% of which are singletons, and approximately 0.99% rests with the top ten. The sample taken for sequencing was naive CD8+ T cells from blood, with Jurkat cell RNA spiked in. Sample subset: FACS-sorted CD8+CD4-CCR7+CD45RA+ naive T cells. These receptors were taken from a human donor in good health. Some libraries in this study had Jurkat cell RNA spiked in.

As to this clonotype: This clone may be a read error of a much larger clone one base away. The CDR3 sequence: CASSLGNSFPYEQYF. The CDR3 DNA reads TGTGCCAGCAGCTTAGGGAACAGCTTCCCCTACGAGCAGTACTTC. This rearrangement joins TRBV7-2 to TRBJ2-7; no reliable D call. V was trimmed by 1 base and J by 2 bases, leaving 12 bases between them. The germline V gene encodes CDR1 SGHTA and CDR2 FQGNSA. This CDR3 has 15 residues.

This clonotype was counted at least ten times. The chain couples TRBV4-3 to TRBJ2-1; TRBD2 matches 8 bases. V was clipped by 0 bases and J by 3 bases; unmatched bases: 7. This CDR3 region has 17 residues. Germline V gives CDR1 LGHNA, CDR2 YSLEER. The CDR3 nucleotides are TGCGCCAGCAGCCAAGATAGCAGCGGGAGCCTCTACAATGAGCAGTTCTTC. Encoded protein: CASSQDSSGSLYNEQFF.

This clonotype was counted at least ten times. The V and J genes are TRBV6-2 or TRBV6-3 and TRBJ1-1; 9 nucleotides agree with TRBD1. The CDR3 is 16 amino acids. Germline V lookup: CDR1 MNHEY, CDR2 SVGEGT. J was trimmed by 6 bases and V by 0 bases; bases with no gene match: 8. The CDR3 spells CASSYSTGQGFAEAFF. In nucleotides, the CDR3 is TGTGCCAGCAGTTACTCCACGGGACAGGGATTCGCTGAAGCTTTCTTT.

The J gene is TRBJ2-5, the V gene TRBV6-2 or TRBV6-3; perhaps TRBD2 as D (7 bases). From germline, CDR1 is MNHEY and CDR2 SVGEGT. The CDR3 has 16 amino acids. Trimming shortened V by 3 bases and J by 3 bases, and 17 bases separated the two germline ends. CDR3 region: CASSYGWGGLEETQYF. CDR3 sequence (DNA): TGTGCCAGCAGTTATGGTTGGGGGGGCTTAGAAGAGACCCAGTACTTC.

To note about this clonotype: One base away lies a much larger clone, so this may be a sequencing read error. The V gene is TRBV11-2, the J gene TRBJ2-7, with D possibly being TRBD1 (6 bases). Trimming removed 2 bases at V and 5 bases at J, with 13 bases between. The length of the CDR3 is 14 residues. In germline, CDR1 is SGHAT, CDR2 FQNNGV. For the CDR3, the DNA is TGTGCCAGCAGCTTACCAGCCGGGACACACGAGCAGTACTTC. Protein: CASSLPAGTHEQYF.

Concerning this clonotype itself: A clone one base away is much larger, so this may be a read error. A read error is likely, as this CDR3 ends without the conserved phenylalanine or tryptophan. The DNA is omitted, as the CDR3 cannot be located on it reliably, and the CDR3 follows TCRdb's listing. This rearrangement joins TRBV21-1 to TRBJ1-5; the D call TRBD1 from the table was never checked on the DNA. TRBV21-1 represents a pseudogene. The CDR3 is 16 amino acids in total, end residues counted. The CDR3 loop reads CASRTTGTGGRQPQHS.

This clonotype appeared many times. J is TRBJ2-3 and V is TRBV27; 7 nucleotides align to TRBD1. V lost 6 bases, J lost 6 bases, and 9 bases stayed unmatched. CDR1 and CDR2 (germline): MNHEY, SMNVEV (reference sequence). The CDR3 spans 14 residues. The DNA for the CDR3 is TGTGCCAGCAGACTGACAGGGTCGGGGGATACGCAGTATTTT. This translates into CASRLTGSGDTQYF.

The sample holds many counts of this clonotype. V and J are TRBV2 and TRBJ1-5; D perhaps matches TRBD1 (5 bases). The CDR3 has 14 residues. V dropped 4 bases and J dropped 3 bases, with 10 bases sitting between them. Germline V gives CDR1 SNHLY, CDR2 FYNNEI. The CDR3 here is CASSATVNNQPQHF. Here the CDR3 DNA reads TGTGCCAGCAGTGCGACAGTCAACAATCAGCCCCAGCATTTT.

The chain joins TRBV11-2 to TRBJ2-5, with a possible D match to TRBD1 (6 bases). CDR1 is SGHAT and CDR2 is FQNNGV in the germline V gene. This CDR3 has 16 amino acids. Trimming left V 5 bases short and J 0 bases short, with 16 bases between. Here the CDR3 DNA reads TGTGCCAGCAGCACTTCCCCGACAGGCTACCAAGAGACCCAGTACTTC. Encoded protein: CASSTSPTGYQETQYF.

This clonotype has at least ten counts. The chain couples TRBV6-5 to TRBJ2-1; 9 bases are a match to TRBD2. The CDR3 length is 18 residues. J gave up 5 bases and V 0 bases, and 11 bases lay outside the gene matches. CDR1 and CDR2 from the germline V gene are MNHEY and SVGAGI. As DNA, the CDR3 is TGTGCCAGCAGTTACTCGGGCAGATCCGGGACTAGCCACAATGAGCAGTTCTTC. Encoded protein: CASSYSGRSGTSHNEQFF.

The chain recombines TRBV11-3 with TRBJ2-5; 9 bases are a match to TRBD1. Germline V CDR1 and CDR2: SGHNT, YENEEA. The CDR3 sequence is 15 residues long. The V segment lost 5 bases and the J segment 3 bases; nucleotides outside the gene matches: 7. The CDR3 is CASSVDRGGEETQYF. The CDR3, as DNA: TGTGCCAGCAGCGTGGACAGGGGAGGAGAAGAGACCCAGTACTTC.

This clonotype was counted at least ten times. V is TRBV29-1 and J is TRBJ2-1; 12 nucleotides match TRBD2. With V trimmed by 6 bases and J by 2 bases, 8 bases remained unmatched. The CDR3 runs 16 residues. Germline V CDR1 and CDR2: SQVTM, ANQGSEA. The CDR3, as DNA: TGCAGCGTCAGGGGACTAGCGGGTTCACCCTACAATGAGCAGTTCTTC. This sequence encodes CSVRGLAGSPYNEQFF.

This clonotype has ten or more counts. This chain connects TRBV4-2 to TRBJ2-3; 7 bases agree with TRBD1. The germline V gene has CDR1 LGHNA and CDR2 YNFKEQ. V lost 5 bases and J lost 1; bases outside the gene matches: 6. The CDR3 loop spans 15 amino acids. The CDR3 bases are TGTGCCAGCAGCGATGAGGGGGCTGGCACAGATACGCAGTATTTT. Its translation is CASSDEGAGTDTQYF.

This clonotype has a handful of counts. The genes are TRBV9 and TRBJ2-3; D is uncertain. Between the trimmed V and J ends, which lost 3 bases and 7 bases, there was a span of 9 bases. Germline CDR1 is SGDLS and CDR2 is YYNGEE. This CDR3 has 12 amino acids. CDR3 sequence reads: CASSGLKNTQYF. The DNA for the CDR3 is TGTGCCAGCAGCGGCCTCAAGAATACGCAGTATTTT.

This clonotype was picked up a small number of times. The chain couples TRBV11-2 to TRBJ2-7; maybe TRBD2 (5 bases). The CDR3 is made up of 13 amino acids. The germline V and J ends were trimmed by 4 bases and 0 bases, with 7 bases remaining between them. From germline, CDR1 is SGHAT and CDR2 FQNNGV. The CDR3 nucleotides read TGTGCCAGCAGCTGGGAGCCCTCCTACGAGCAGTACTTC. Translating gives CASSWEPSYEQYF.

The J gene is TRBJ2-7, the V gene TRBV19; either TRBD1 or TRBD2 may supply D (6 bases each). The V end lost 3 bases, the J end lost 6 bases, and 9 bases lay between the germline ends. The germline V gene encodes CDR1 LNHDA and CDR2 SQIVND (reference sequence). The CDR3 has 12 amino acids. This CDR3 reads CASSIGGGEQYF. CDR3 bases: TGTGCCAGTAGTATCGGAGGGGGCGAGCAGTACTTC.

Ten or more counts support this clonotype. The chain has TRBV29-1 and TRBJ2-7; 7 bases map to TRBD2. Germline values: CDR1 SQVTM, CDR2 ANQGSEA. V lost 6 bases to trimming and J lost 0 bases; unmatched junction nucleotides: 5. CDR3 length equals 13 residues. This chain's CDR3 is CSVNSGASYEQYF. CDR3 coding DNA: TGCAGCGTCAACAGCGGGGCCTCCTACGAGCAGTACTTC.

In its sample, this clonotype was seen many times. The V call is TRBV4-1, the J call TRBJ2-7; D call uncertain. Germline V gives CDR1 MGHRA, CDR2 YSYEKL. V lost 4 bases and J 3 bases, leaving 13 bases between the germline ends. This CDR3 is built from 14 residues. The CDR3 region is CASSLQAVDYEQYF. The DNA of the CDR3 is TGCGCCAGCAGCCTCCAAGCCGTTGACTACGAGCAGTACTTC.

This clonotype was found many times. The rearrangement links TRBV27 to TRBJ2-7; D ambiguous. There are 13 residues in the CDR3. Germline assignment: CDR1 MNHEY and CDR2 SMNVEV (reference sequence). The ends were cut back, 6 bases at V and 0 bases at J, with 9 bases in the middle. The CDR3 bases are TGTGCCAGCAGCAGAAGAAGCTCCTACGAGCAGTACTTC. Protein sequence: CASSRRSSYEQYF.

This clonotype was detected many times. The CDR3 DNA follows: TGTGCCAGCAGCTACCCCCTAGCGGGGCCTTACTCCTACAATGAGCAGTTCTTC. Protein: CASSYPLAGPYSYNEQFF. The chain links TRBV7-8 to TRBJ2-1; TRBD2 matches at 9 bases. Germline V gives CDR1 SGHVS, CDR2 FQNEAQ. V gave up 4 bases and J gave up 0 bases; unmatched junction bases: 10. The CDR3 contains 18 residues.

Concerning this clonotype: A much larger clone differs from this one at a single base, so this may be a read error. The rearrangement uses TRBV29-1 and TRBJ2-7; 14 nucleotides align to TRBD2. Germline V gene sequence: CDR1 SQVTM, CDR2 ANQGSEA. Germline trimming cut 7 bases from V and 4 bases from J; bases unmatched to any gene: 12. The CDR3 contains 16 residues. The CDR3 coding sequence is TGCAGCGCTCCAAGGCCCGGGACTAGCGGGAGTTACGAGCAGTACTTC. Translating it yields CSAPRPGTSGSYEQYF.

This clonotype was counted at least ten times. The rearrangement joins TRBV6-2 or TRBV6-3 to TRBJ1-5; a weak D match, TRBD1 (6 bases). This CDR3 spans 13 amino acids. Germline lookup yields CDR1 MNHEY and CDR2 SVGEGT. The DNA for the CDR3 is TGTGGCACCCGTCAGGGGTTCGGTCAGCCCCAGCATTTT. It yields the protein CGTRQGFGQPQHF.

The gene calls are TRBV14 and TRBJ1-6, with D unclear. The CDR3 is 15 residues long. Per germline, CDR1 SGHDN and CDR2 FVKESK. V was pared by 3 bases and J by 9 bases, with 15 bases between. CDR3 DNA: TGTGCCAGCAGCCAGACGGGCTGGGAGGGTTCACCCCTCCACTTT. Translating it yields CASSQTGWEGSPLHF.

The table lists this clonotype with many counts. The chain recombines TRBV4-3 with TRBJ2-5; 11 positions agree with TRBD1. Germline CDR1 and CDR2: LGHNA and YSLEER. J gave up 4 bases and V 3 bases, and 4 bases lay outside the gene matches. The CDR3 consists of 15 residues. The CDR3: CASSHGTGGGETQYF. The CDR3 DNA reads as TGCGCCAGCAGCCACGGGACAGGGGGTGGAGAGACCCAGTACTTC.

For this clonotype: A read error may be the cause here, since a much bigger clone is one base away. V usage is TRBV15 and J usage is TRBJ2-5, with 9 bases fitting TRBD1. CDR3 length: 16 residues. The germline CDR1 and CDR2 sequences are LNHNV and YYDKDF (reference sequence). The DNA of the CDR3 is TGTGCCACCAGCAGTAGTCCGGGACAGGGCAAAGAGGCCCAGTACTTC. Encoded protein: CATSSSPGQGKEAQYF. Variable domain in full (rest from reference TRBV15 and TRBJ2-5): DAMVIQNPRYQVTQFGKPVTLSCSQTLNHNVMYWYQQKSSQAPKLLFHYYDKDFNNEADTPDNFQSRRPNTSFCFLDIRSPGLGDTAMYLCATSSSPGQGKEAQYFGPGTRLLVL.

This clonotype occurred many times. The rearrangement uses TRBV29-1 and TRBJ2-7, with D perhaps given as TRBD1 or TRBD2 (6 bases each). The V end was cut by 1 base, the J end by 6 bases, with 13 bases between. CDR3 length: 13 amino acids. Germline CDR1 SQVTM, CDR2 ANQGSEA. The CDR3 is CSVEVRGLGEQYF. In DNA form, the CDR3 reads TGCAGCGTTGAAGTCCGGGGGCTGGGCGAGCAGTACTTC.

This clonotype was counted many times. The chain has TRBV19 and TRBJ1-5; D might be TRBD1 (5 bases). Germline CDR1 and CDR2: LNHDA and SQIVND (reference sequence). This CDR3 has 17 amino acids. V lost 4 bases and J lost 3, with 19 bases in between. The CDR3 DNA reads as TGTGCCAGTAGTACCATCACTGGGGCTAATACCAATCAGCCCCAGCATTTT. Its protein product is CASSTITGANTNQPQHF.

The J gene is TRBJ2-5, the V gene TRBV20-1; D may be TRBD1 or TRBD2 (5 bases each). CDR1 is DFQATT, CDR2 SNEGSKA, per germline (reference sequence). Deletions cut 5 bases from V and 0 bases from J, with 10 bases between. This CDR3 is built from 13 residues. In nucleotides, the CDR3 is TGCAGTGCTGGGACCAGTGACCAAGAGACCCAGTACTTC. This translates into CSAGTSDQETQYF.

Ten or more counts support this clonotype. The chain recombines TRBV20-1 with TRBJ1-2; D possibly corresponds to TRBD1 (6 bases). The CDR3 has 14 amino acids. Trimming took 3 bases from V and 3 from J, leaving 14 bases between them. Germline CDR1 DFQATT, CDR2 SNEGSKA (reference sequence). This CDR3 reads CSASSRQVHYGYTF. As DNA, the CDR3 is TGCAGTGCTAGTTCCCGACAGGTCCACTATGGCTACACCTTC.

This clonotype was picked up many times. J is TRBJ2-3 and V is TRBV29-1; TRBD2 aligns across 10 bases. Per germline, CDR1 SQVTM and CDR2 ANQGSEA. This CDR3 region has 17 residues. Losses at the gene ends were 2 bases for V and 4 bases for J; bases not matched to a gene: 12. The CDR3 protein is CSVERVAGGSFPDTQYF. CDR3 DNA sequence: TGCAGCGTTGAAAGGGTAGCGGGAGGCTCCTTCCCAGATACGCAGTATTTT.

This clonotype was found many times. This chain joins TRBV27 and TRBJ1-2; D is perhaps TRBD1 (6 bases). V lost 5 bases and J lost 1, with 8 bases in between. There are 13 residues in the CDR3. CDR1 MNHEY and CDR2 SMNVEV come from the germline V gene (reference sequence). The CDR3 loop reads CASSTGFNYGYTF. The CDR3 region has the DNA TGTGCCAGCAGTACAGGGTTTAACTATGGCTACACCTTC.

This clonotype is medium-sized within its sample. The DNA for the CDR3 is TGTGCCAGCAGCCTTTTGGGGTTGACTGAAGCTTTCTTT. Protein product: CASSLLGLTEAFF. V usage is TRBV7-2 and J usage is TRBJ1-1; D not resolved. Germline CDR1 SGHTA, CDR2 FQGNSA. V dropped 5 bases and J dropped 5 bases, with 12 bases sitting between them. The CDR3 consists of 13 residues. The full variable domain, in which reference TRBV7-2 and TRBJ1-1 provide the parts outside the CDR3, is GAGVSQSPSNKVTEKGKDVELRCDPISGHTALYWYRQSLGQGLEFLIYFQGNSAPDKSGLPSDRFSAERTGGSVSTLTIQRTQQEDSAVYLCASSLLGLTEAFFGQGTRLTVV.